Listed here are 30 T cell receptor beta chains from one sample, sequenced in a study of blood T cell repertoires in COVID-19. Using immunoSEQ multiplex PCR, the repertoire was profiled, and TCRdb retains in-frame clones only, with some absent. Of 250,000 or so clones in the sample, about 85% are singletons; the top ten hold about 3%. The sequenced sample was peripheral blood. All receptors come from a man between 18 and 29 years old with active or convalescent COVID-19.

Here the CDR3 DNA reads TGTGCCAGCAGCCCAGGTGGACTAGCGGGAGCTTACGAGCAGTACTTC. This translates into CASSPGGLAGAYEQYF. This chain connects TRBV7-2 to TRBJ2-7; the match to TRBD2 covers 13 bases. In germline, CDR1 is SGHTA, CDR2 FQGNSA. Trimming at V came to 5 bases and at J to 4 bases, leaving 8 bases not matched to a gene. The CDR3 consists of 16 residues.

This clone has just one count. The gene calls are TRBV7-6 and TRBJ2-1; 10 bases line up with TRBD2. The CDR3 spans 16 residues. Germline loops: CDR1 SGHVS, CDR2 FNYEAQ. V trimming: 1 base; J trimming: 7 bases; junction bases outside the gene matches: 7. The CDR3 loop is CASSLDPSGRVNEQFF. DNA of the CDR3: TGTGCCAGCAGCTTAGATCCTAGCGGGAGAGTTAATGAGCAGTTCTTC.

V is TRBV27 and J is TRBJ2-5, with 7 bases matching TRBD2. Germline trimming cut 2 bases from V and 5 bases from J; bases unmatched to any gene: 2. The CDR3 is 13 amino acids. Germline assignment: CDR1 MNHEY and CDR2 SMNVEV (reference sequence). CDR3 DNA sequence: TGTGCCAGCAGTTTACTCGGGAGGGAGACCCAGTACTTC. Translating it yields CASSLLGRETQYF.

The table lists this clone with a few counts. The rearrangement joins TRBV7-9 to TRBJ1-1; TRBD1 agrees at 9 bases. V gave up 5 bases and J gave up 0 bases; unmatched junction bases: 7. CDR1 is SEHNR and CDR2 is FQNEAQ in the germline V gene (reference sequence). There are 16 residues in the CDR3. CDR3 region: CASSAPGQGVNTEAFF. The CDR3 DNA sequence: TGTGCCAGCAGCGCCCCGGGACAGGGTGTGAACACTGAAGCTTTCTTT.

The chain joins TRBV6-5 to TRBJ1-5, with D unclear. Germline V lookup: CDR1 MNHEY, CDR2 SVGAGI. The CDR3 is made up of 13 amino acids. The ends were cut back, 6 bases at V and 0 bases at J, with 6 bases in the middle. The CDR3 DNA is TGTGCCAGCAGCGAGTATAGCAATCAGCCCCAGCATTTT. Amino acid sequence: CASSEYSNQPQHF.

The chain combines TRBV4-1 with TRBJ1-1; 9 bases fit TRBD1. Per the germline V gene, CDR1 is MGHRA and CDR2 is YSYEKL. V gave up 1 base and J gave up 5 bases; unmatched junction bases: 2. This CDR3 spans 14 amino acids. The CDR3 region is CASSQGDRETEAFF. CDR3 DNA sequence: TGCGCCAGCAGCCAAGGGGACAGGGAGACTGAAGCTTTCTTT.

This sequence joins TRBV9 and TRBJ2-2, with D uncertain. Trimming stripped 1 base from V and 7 bases from J, with 5 bases between. This CDR3 is 12 amino acids long. Germline CDR1 SGDLS, CDR2 YYNGEE. This chain's CDR3 is CASSVSYGELFF. In DNA form, the CDR3 reads TGTGCCAGCAGCGTATCCTACGGGGAGCTGTTTTTT. The complete variable domain, with remaining parts taken from reference TRBV9 and TRBJ2-2, reads DSGVTQTPKHLITATGQRVTLRCSPRSGDLSVYWYQQSLDQGLQFLIQYYNGEERAKGNILERFSAQQFPDLHSELNLSSLELGDSALYFCASSVSYGELFFGEGSRLTVL.

The V call is TRBV18, the J call TRBJ2-5, with D tentatively TRBD2 (5 bases). In germline, CDR1 is KGHSH, CDR2 LQKENI. V was trimmed by 3 bases and J by 2 bases, leaving 7 bases between them. The CDR3 runs to 13 residues. The CDR3 here is CASSPGIQETQYF. The CDR3 DNA follows: TGTGCCAGCTCACCCGGGATTCAAGAGACCCAGTACTTC.

The chain combines TRBV12-3 or TRBV12-4 with TRBJ2-3; D not certain. The CDR3 is made up of 12 amino acids. The V and J ends lost 3 bases and 4 bases respectively, with 5 bases between them. The CDR3 is CASSLAADTQYF. CDR3 in DNA: TGTGCCAGCAGTTTGGCGGCAGATACGCAGTATTTT.

This chain joins TRBV28 and TRBJ1-6; D not resolved. The CDR3 extends over 16 amino acids. Germline V CDR1 and CDR2: MDHEN, SYDVKM. Between the trimmed V and J ends, which lost 4 bases and 7 bases, there was a span of 17 bases. CDR3 residues: CASSSVLFEGNSPLHF. As DNA, the CDR3 is TGTGCCAGCAGTTCCGTCCTTTTTGAGGGCAATTCACCCCTCCACTTT.

The chain uses TRBV4-1 and TRBJ2-7; 7 nucleotides match TRBD2. From germline, CDR1 is MGHRA and CDR2 YSYEKL. V trimming: 2 bases; J trimming: 2 bases; junction bases outside the gene matches: 9. This CDR3 spans 16 amino acids. The CDR3 sequence: CASSQYQGTTAYEQYF. CDR3 nucleotides: TGCGCCAGCAGCCAATACCAAGGGACTACCGCCTACGAGCAGTACTTC.

The genes are TRBV4-3 and TRBJ1-4, with D unclear. Germline V gene data show CDR1 as LGHNA and CDR2 as YSLEER. CDR3 length: 16 residues. Trimming removed 1 base from V and 5 bases from J, with 14 bases in between. Written as DNA, the CDR3 is TGCGCCAGCAGCCAAGGGGCGGGCGCTCCGAATGAAAAACTGTTTTTT. It codes for CASSQGAGAPNEKLFF.

The CDR3 sequence: CATSRDWAGVNTEAFF. In nucleotides, the CDR3 is TGTGCCACCAGCAGAGATTGGGCCGGGGTGAACACTGAAGCTTTCTTT. The V call is TRBV15, the J call TRBJ1-1; no clear D gene. Germline CDR1 reads LNHNV; CDR2 reads YYDKDF (reference sequence). The CDR3 has 16 amino acids. Trimming pared 0 bases from V and 0 bases from J, leaving 11 bases between.

The chain combines TRBV4-1 with TRBJ1-2; D gene ambiguous. The germline V gene encodes CDR1 MGHRA and CDR2 YSYEKL. CDR3 size: 14 residues. V lost 2 bases, J lost 2 bases, and 9 bases lay in between. The CDR3 DNA reads as TGCGCCAGCAGCCAACGGCAACAGAACTATGGCTACACCTTC. Amino acid sequence: CASSQRQQNYGYTF.

The chain carries TRBV28 and TRBJ2-2, with 13 bases aligning to TRBD2. After removal of 2 bases from V and 3 bases from J, the junction contained 0 bases not matched to a gene. Per germline, CDR1 MDHEN and CDR2 SYDVKM. The CDR3 sequence is 16 residues long. The CDR3 DNA reads TGTGCCAGCAGTTTAGGACTAGCGGGGGACACCGGGGAGCTGTTTTTT. Its translation is CASSLGLAGDTGELFF.

The chain couples TRBV7-3 to TRBJ2-4, with 7 nucleotides matching TRBD2. Looked up from germline, CDR1 is SGHTA and CDR2 is FQGTGA. This CDR3 has 16 residues. V trimming: 1 base; J trimming: 7 bases; junction bases outside the gene matches: 10. The CDR3 loop is CASSLRPGGVGNIQYF. The CDR3 DNA sequence: TGTGCCAGCAGCTTAAGGCCGGGGGGAGTCGGGAACATTCAGTACTTC.

The V gene is TRBV5-1, the J gene TRBJ1-1; D is possibly TRBD1 (6 bases). V was shortened by 2 bases and J by 4 bases, with 15 bases between the two germline ends. The CDR3 is 15 residues long. Germline CDR1 reads SGHRS; CDR2 reads YFSETQ. This chain's CDR3 is CASSFSWGLATEAFF. In DNA, the CDR3 is TGCGCCAGCAGCTTTTCCTGGGGGCTCGCCACTGAAGCTTTCTTT.

This clone was counted only a few times. The genes are TRBV11-3 and TRBJ1-5; D ambiguous. Germline CDR1 reads SGHNT; CDR2 reads YENEEA. CDR3 length equals 16 residues. V lost 3 bases and J lost 5, with 17 bases in between. CDR3 amino acids: CASSFLVLRTYQPQHF. The CDR3 DNA is TGTGCCAGCAGCTTCCTCGTGTTGAGAACTTATCAGCCCCAGCATTTT. The full variable domain, completed using reference TRBV11-3 and TRBJ1-5, is EAGVVQSPRYKIIEKKQPVAFWCNPISGHNTLYWYLQNLGQGPELLIRYENEEAVDDSQLPKDRFSAERLKGVDSTLKIQPAELGDSAVYLCASSFLVLRTYQPQHFGDGTRLSIL.

The V gene is TRBV7-6, the J gene TRBJ2-2, with D hard to call. This CDR3 is built from 15 residues. V lost 2 bases and J lost 5, with 12 bases in between. Germline V gives CDR1 SGHVS, CDR2 FNYEAQ. CDR3: CASSLTLSGTGELFF. The CDR3, as DNA: TGTGCCAGCAGCTTAACGCTGTCCGGGACCGGGGAGCTGTTTTTT.

In regard to this clone: This CDR3 is also generated by other DNA sequences in the sample. The chain has TRBV5-1 and TRBJ1-1; D is possibly TRBD1 (5 bases). Trimming pared 0 bases from V and 4 bases from J, leaving 10 bases between. CDR1 is SGHRS and CDR2 is YFSETQ in the germline V gene. The CDR3 totals 14 residues. The CDR3 DNA is TGCGCCAGCAGCTTGGGGGGCTTAGGCACTGAAGCTTTCTTT. The encoded protein is CASSLGGLGTEAFF.

This chain connects TRBV6-5 to TRBJ1-5; D is unclear. CDR3 length equals 14 residues. Germline V lookup: CDR1 MNHEY, CDR2 SVGAGI. V was trimmed by 8 bases and J by 5 bases, leaving 16 bases between them. CDR3 nucleotides: TGTGCCAGCCATTTGGAGGGATGGGATCAGCCCCAGCATTTT. Its translation is CASHLEGWDQPQHF.

The chain links TRBV7-3 to TRBJ1-3, with 7 bases lining up with TRBD1. The V gene's germline CDR1 is SGHTA and CDR2 FQGTGA. The CDR3 length is 13 residues. J lost 2 bases, V lost 5 bases, and 0 bases had no gene match. DNA for the CDR3: TGTGCCAGCAGCCAGGGGGCTGGAAACACCATATATTTT. It codes for CASSQGAGNTIYF.

The V gene is TRBV27, the J gene TRBJ1-1; D ambiguous. The CDR3 is made up of 14 amino acids. V was clipped by 3 bases and J by 0 bases, with 8 bases between them. The germline gives CDR1 MNHEY, CDR2 SMNVEV (reference sequence). For the CDR3, the DNA is TGTGCCAGCAGTTTGGGCAGTCTGAACACTGAAGCTTTCTTT. It specifies CASSLGSLNTEAFF.

The gene calls are TRBV9 and TRBJ1-6; D may be TRBD1 (5 bases). The CDR3 is 20 amino acids. Germline CDR1 and CDR2: SGDLS and YYNGEE. Trimming shortened V by 1 base and J by 0 bases, and 20 bases separated the two germline ends. CDR3 region: CASSVTPGGGQSSYNSPLHF. The DNA of the CDR3 is TGTGCCAGCAGCGTAACCCCCGGGGGGGGTCAAAGCTCCTATAATTCACCCCTCCACTTT.

The V gene is TRBV19, the J gene TRBJ2-1, with a weak D call TRBD2 (5 bases). Germline assignment: CDR1 LNHDA and CDR2 SQIVND (reference sequence). The CDR3 covers 16 residues. The V gene lost 4 bases and the J gene lost 7 bases, with 20 bases spanning the gap. The CDR3 sequence is CASSRASSNLGNEQFF. The CDR3 DNA follows: TGTGCCAGTAGTAGGGCTAGCTCAAATCTGGGGAATGAGCAGTTCTTC.

The chain is built from TRBV7-2 and TRBJ1-3; the D is unclear. This CDR3 has 13 amino acids. Trimming stripped 2 bases from V and 0 bases from J, with 2 bases between. The germline CDR1 and CDR2 sequences are SGHTA and FQGNSA. CDR3 DNA: TGTGCCAGCAGCTTACTCTCTGGAAACACCATATATTTT. This translates into CASSLLSGNTIYF.

The V call is TRBV27, the J call TRBJ2-2, with 7 bases fitting TRBD2. The CDR3 contains 15 residues. Per germline, CDR1 MNHEY and CDR2 SMNVEV (reference sequence). V lost 3 bases, J lost 6 bases, and 7 bases stayed unmatched. The DNA for the CDR3 is TGTGCCAGCAGTTTTCTGACTAGCAACGCCGGGGAGCTGTTTTTT. This codes for CASSFLTSNAGELFF.

As DNA, the CDR3 is TGTGCCAGCTCATCACAGGGGGCGCATGGCTATGGCTACACCTTC. It codes for CASSSQGAHGYGYTF. This chain joins TRBV18 and TRBJ1-2; 9 bases fit TRBD1. The CDR3 consists of 15 residues. Germline loops: CDR1 KGHSH, CDR2 LQKENI. V shed 5 bases and J 4 bases; nucleotides not matched to a gene: 8.

The rearrangement uses TRBV15 and TRBJ2-4, with 10 bases fitting TRBD2. This CDR3 has 17 residues. V gave up 5 bases and J gave up 2 bases; unmatched junction bases: 9. Germline assignment: CDR1 LNHNV and CDR2 YYDKDF (reference sequence). Here the CDR3 DNA reads TGTGCCACCAGCTTGATGGAACTAGCGGGGTCCAAAAACATTCAGTACTTC. It is translated as CATSLMELAGSKNIQYF.

This clone showed up just once. This sequence joins TRBV11-1 and TRBJ2-2, with D perhaps matching TRBD1 (5 bases). This CDR3 has 15 amino acids. The V end was cut by 1 base, the J end by 3 bases, with 9 bases between. Germline CDR1 is SGHAT and CDR2 is FQDESV (reference sequence). In DNA form, the CDR3 reads TGTGCCAGCAGCTTAGTTGGACAACACACCGGGGAGCTGTTTTTT. This sequence encodes CASSLVGQHTGELFF.